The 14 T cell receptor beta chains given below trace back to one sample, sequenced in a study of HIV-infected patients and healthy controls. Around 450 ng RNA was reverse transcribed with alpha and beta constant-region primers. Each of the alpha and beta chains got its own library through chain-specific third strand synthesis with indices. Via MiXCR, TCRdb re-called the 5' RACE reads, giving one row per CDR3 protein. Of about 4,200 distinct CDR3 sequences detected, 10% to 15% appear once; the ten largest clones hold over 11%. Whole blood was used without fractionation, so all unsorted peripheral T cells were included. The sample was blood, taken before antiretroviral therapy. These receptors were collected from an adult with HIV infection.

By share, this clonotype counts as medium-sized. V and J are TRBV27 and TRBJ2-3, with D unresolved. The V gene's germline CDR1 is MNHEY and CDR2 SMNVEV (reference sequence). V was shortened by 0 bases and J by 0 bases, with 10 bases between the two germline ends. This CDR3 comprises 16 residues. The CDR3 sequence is CASSLSSGASTDTQYF. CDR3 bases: TGTGCCAGCAGTTTATCTTCCGGAGCTAGCACAGATACGCAGTATTTT.

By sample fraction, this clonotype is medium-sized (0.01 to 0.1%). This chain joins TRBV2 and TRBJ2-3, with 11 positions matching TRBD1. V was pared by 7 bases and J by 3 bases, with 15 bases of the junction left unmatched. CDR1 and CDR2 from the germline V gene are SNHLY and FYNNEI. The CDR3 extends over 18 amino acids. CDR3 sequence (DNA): TGTGCCAGCACCTTCACTTCGGGACAGGGGGTAGCAACAGATACGCAGTATTTT. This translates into CASTFTSGQGVATDTQYF.

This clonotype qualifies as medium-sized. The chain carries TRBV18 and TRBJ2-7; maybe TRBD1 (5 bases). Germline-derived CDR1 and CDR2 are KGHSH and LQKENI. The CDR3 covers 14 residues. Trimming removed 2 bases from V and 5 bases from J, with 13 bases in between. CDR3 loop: CASSPDQGPHEQYF. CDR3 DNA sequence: TGTGCCAGCTCACCAGACCAGGGCCCCCACGAGCAGTACTTC.

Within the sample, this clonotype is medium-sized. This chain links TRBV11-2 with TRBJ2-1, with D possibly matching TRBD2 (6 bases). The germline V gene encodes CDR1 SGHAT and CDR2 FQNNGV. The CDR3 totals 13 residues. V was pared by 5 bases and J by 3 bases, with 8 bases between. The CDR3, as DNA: TGTGCCAGCAGCCTGGGACTCTACAATGAGCAGTTCTTC. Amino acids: CASSLGLYNEQFF.

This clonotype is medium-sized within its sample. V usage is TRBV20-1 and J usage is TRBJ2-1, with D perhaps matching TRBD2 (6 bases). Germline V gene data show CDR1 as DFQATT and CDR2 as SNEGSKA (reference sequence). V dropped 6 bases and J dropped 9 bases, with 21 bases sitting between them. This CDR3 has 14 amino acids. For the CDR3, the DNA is TGCAGTGCGCCCGGGACTCGCCAATATAGTGAGCAGTTCTTC. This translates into CSAPGTRQYSEQFF.

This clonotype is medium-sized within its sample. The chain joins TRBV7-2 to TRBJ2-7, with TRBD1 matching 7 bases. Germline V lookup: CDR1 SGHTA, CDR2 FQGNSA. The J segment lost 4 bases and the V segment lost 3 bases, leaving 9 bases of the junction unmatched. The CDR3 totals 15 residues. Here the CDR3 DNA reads TGTGCCAGCAGCTTTCAGACAGGGTCGGGATACGAGCAGTACTTC. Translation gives CASSFQTGSGYEQYF.

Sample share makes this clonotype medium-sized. CDR3 sequence: CASSSGHPNYEQYF. CDR3 nucleotides: TGTGCCAGTAGTAGCGGACACCCGAACTACGAGCAGTACTTC. The chain couples TRBV19 to TRBJ2-7; D might be TRBD1 (5 bases). Germline V gene lookup returns CDR1 LNHDA and CDR2 SQIVND (reference sequence). Trimming cost V 4 bases and J 3 bases, with 13 bases left between them. This CDR3 region has 14 residues.

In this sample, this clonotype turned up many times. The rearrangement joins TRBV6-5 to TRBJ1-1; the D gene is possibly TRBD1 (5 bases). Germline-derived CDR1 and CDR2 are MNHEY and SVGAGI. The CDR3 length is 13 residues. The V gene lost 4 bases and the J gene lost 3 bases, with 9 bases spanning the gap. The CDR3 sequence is CASSSPGDTEAFF. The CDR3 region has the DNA TGTGCCAGCAGTTCCCCGGGGGACACTGAAGCTTTCTTT.

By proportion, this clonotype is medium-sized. CDR3 protein: CASSQTNYNEQFF. The CDR3 DNA reads TGTGCCAGCAGTCAGACAAACTACAATGAGCAGTTCTTC. V gene TRBV6-2 or TRBV6-3 combines with J gene TRBJ2-1; D not resolved. V was clipped by 5 bases and J by 3 bases, with 8 bases between them. Germline V gives CDR1 MNHEY, CDR2 SVGEGT. This CDR3 is 13 amino acids long.

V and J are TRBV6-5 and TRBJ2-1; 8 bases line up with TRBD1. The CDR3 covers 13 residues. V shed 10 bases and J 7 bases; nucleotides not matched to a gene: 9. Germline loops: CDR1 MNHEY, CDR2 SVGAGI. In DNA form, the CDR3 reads TGTGCCACCTTAAGAGGACAGGGTAATGAGCAGTTCTTC. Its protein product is CATLRGQGNEQFF.

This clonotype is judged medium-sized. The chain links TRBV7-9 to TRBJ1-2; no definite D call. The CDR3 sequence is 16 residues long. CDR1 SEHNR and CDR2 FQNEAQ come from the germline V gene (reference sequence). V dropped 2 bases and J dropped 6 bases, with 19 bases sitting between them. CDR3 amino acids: CASSLSLEIGGDGYTF. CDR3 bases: TGTGCCAGCAGCTTATCCCTTGAGATTGGCGGCGATGGCTACACCTTC.

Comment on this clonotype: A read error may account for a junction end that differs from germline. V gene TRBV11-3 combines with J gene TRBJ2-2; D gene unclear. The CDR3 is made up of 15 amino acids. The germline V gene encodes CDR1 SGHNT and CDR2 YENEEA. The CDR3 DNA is TGTGACAGCAGATTAGATGTACAGTCCACCGGGGAGCTGTTTTTT. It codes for CDSRLDVQSTGELFF.

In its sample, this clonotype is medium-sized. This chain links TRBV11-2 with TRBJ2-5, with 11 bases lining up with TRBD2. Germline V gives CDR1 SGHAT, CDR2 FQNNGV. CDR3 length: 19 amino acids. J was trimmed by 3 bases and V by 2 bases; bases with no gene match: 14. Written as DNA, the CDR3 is TGTGCCAGCAGCTTACGCACCGGGACTAGCGGCCTACACGAAGAGACCCAGTACTTC. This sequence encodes CASSLRTGTSGLHEETQYF.

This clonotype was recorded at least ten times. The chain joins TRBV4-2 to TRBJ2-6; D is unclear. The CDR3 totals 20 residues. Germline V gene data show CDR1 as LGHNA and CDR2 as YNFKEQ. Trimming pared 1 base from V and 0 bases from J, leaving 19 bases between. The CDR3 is CASSQVPDEIVSSGANVLTF. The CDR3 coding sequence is TGTGCCAGCAGCCAAGTCCCGGACGAGATTGTAAGCTCTGGGGCCAACGTCCTGACTTTC.